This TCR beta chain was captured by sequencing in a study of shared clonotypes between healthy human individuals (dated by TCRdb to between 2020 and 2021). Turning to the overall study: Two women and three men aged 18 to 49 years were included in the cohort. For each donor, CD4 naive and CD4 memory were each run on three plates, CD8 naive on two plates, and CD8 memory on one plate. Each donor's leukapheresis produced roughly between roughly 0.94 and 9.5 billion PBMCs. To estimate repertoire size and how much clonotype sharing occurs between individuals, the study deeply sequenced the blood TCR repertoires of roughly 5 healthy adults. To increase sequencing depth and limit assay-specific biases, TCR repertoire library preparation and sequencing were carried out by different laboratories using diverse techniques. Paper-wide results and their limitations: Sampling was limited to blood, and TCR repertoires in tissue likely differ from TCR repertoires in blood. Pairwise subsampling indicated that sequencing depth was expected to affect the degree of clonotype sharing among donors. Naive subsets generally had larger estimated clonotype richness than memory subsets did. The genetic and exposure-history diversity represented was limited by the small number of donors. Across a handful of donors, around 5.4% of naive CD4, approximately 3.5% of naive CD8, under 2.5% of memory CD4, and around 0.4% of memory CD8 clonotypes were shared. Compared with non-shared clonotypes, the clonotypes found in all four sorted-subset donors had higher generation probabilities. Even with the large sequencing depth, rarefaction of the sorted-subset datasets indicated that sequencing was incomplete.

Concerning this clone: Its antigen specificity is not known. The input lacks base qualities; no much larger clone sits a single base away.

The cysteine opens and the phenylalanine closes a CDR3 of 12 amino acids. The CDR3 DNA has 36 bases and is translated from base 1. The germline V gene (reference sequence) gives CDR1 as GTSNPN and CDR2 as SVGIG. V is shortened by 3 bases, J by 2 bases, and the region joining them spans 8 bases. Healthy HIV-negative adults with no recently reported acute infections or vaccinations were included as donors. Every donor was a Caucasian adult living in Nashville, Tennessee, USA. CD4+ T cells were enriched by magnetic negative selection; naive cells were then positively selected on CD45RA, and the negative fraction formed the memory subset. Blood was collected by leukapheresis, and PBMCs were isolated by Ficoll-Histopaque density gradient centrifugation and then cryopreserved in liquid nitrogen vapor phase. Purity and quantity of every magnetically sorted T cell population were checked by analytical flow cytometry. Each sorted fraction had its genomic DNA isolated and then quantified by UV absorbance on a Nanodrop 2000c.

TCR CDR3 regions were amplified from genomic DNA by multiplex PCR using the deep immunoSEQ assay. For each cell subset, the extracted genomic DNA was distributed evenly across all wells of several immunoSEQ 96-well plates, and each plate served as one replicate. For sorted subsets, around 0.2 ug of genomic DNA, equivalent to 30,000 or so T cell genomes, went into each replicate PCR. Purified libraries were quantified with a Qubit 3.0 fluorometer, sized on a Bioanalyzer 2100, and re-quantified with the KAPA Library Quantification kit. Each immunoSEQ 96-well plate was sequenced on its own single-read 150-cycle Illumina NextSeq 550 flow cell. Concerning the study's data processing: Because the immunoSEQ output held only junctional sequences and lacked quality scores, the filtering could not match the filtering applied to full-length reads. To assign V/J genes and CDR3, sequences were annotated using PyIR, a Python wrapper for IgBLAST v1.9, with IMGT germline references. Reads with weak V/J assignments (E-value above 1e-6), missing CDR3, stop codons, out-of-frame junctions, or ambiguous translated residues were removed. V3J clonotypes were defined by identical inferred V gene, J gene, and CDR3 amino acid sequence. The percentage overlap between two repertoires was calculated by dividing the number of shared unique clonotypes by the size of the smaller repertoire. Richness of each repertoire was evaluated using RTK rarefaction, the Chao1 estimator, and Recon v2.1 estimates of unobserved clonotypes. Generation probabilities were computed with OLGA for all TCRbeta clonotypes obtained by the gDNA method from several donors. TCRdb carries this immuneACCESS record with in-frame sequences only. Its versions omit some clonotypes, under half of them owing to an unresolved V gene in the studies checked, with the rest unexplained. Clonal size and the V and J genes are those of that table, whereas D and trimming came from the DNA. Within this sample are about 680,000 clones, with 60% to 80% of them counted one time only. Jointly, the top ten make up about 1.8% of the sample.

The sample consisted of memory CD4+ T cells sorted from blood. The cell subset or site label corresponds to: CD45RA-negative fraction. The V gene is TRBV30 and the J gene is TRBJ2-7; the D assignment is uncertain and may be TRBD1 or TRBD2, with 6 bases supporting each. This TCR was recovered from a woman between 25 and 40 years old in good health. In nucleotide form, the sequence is TGTGCCTGGAGAGGGGGGCCCTACGAGCAGTACTTC. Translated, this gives CAWRGGPYEQYF.